This T cell receptor beta chain appears in the sequencing data of a study of Ad26.COV2.S vaccination and SARS-CoV-2 variants. The treatment was: some 19 received Ad26.COV2.S at low or high dose, single or two shots; several received placebo; per-sample allocation not given. Sampling was performed 63 days after the first vaccine or placebo injection. Some clones are missing from TCRdb's copy, which holds only in-frame ones; the method was immunoSEQ multiplex PCR. Of about 350,000 clones in the sample, around 89% were seen once. V lost 6 bases and J lost 3; bases outside the gene matches: 14. From germline, CDR1 is SQVTM and CDR2 ANQGSEA. The CDR3 loop spans 17 amino acids.

The material was peripheral blood, obtained in a trial of Ad26.COV2.S vaccine versus placebo. The receptor comes from a person between 18 and 60 years old who received the Ad26.COV2.S COVID-19 vaccine or a placebo. V and J are TRBV29-1 and TRBJ2-7, with 13 bases that match TRBD2. Here the CDR3 DNA reads TGCAGCGTCGAAACCATAGGACTAGCGGGAGAATTCTACGAGCAGTACTTC. Translating it yields CSVETIGLAGEFYEQYF.